This T cell receptor beta chain was sequenced during a study of vaccination and CD4 T cells after COVID-19. Across the whole study: Spike peptides, overlapping and drawn from SARS-CoV-2, HCoV-NL63, HCoV-OC43 and HCoV-229E, were used to stimulate cells.

This clonotype was seen a few times. Its antigen is currently unknown. Treatment in this sample: roughly nine-day PBMC culture with coronavirus spike peptide pools or control peptides (ViraFEST assay). V lost 0 bases and J lost 5; bases outside the gene matches: 4. Germline CDR1 is SGHRS and CDR2 is YFSETQ. The CDR3 has 15 residues. An Oncomine TCR Beta short-read assay was used to sequence the DNA from cultured CD4+ T cells. TCRdb reprocessed the PCR reads via MiXCR and lists one record per CDR3 protein. The data hold 7,500 to 10,000 distinct CDR3 sequences, with about two fifths observed a single time.

The sample consisted of CD4+ T cells from blood, cultured in vitro. The rearrangement links TRBV5-1 to TRBJ1-5, with 8 bases aligning to TRBD1. The clonotype comes from a human donor who had recovered from COVID-19. The CDR3 DNA sequence: TGCGCCAGCAGCTTGGGGGGACAGGAGGATCAGCCCCAGCATTTT. Translating it yields CASSLGGQEDQPQHF.